This TCR beta chain originates from a study of T-cell memory formation after mild COVID-19 (dated by TCRdb to the early 2020s). General notes on the study: TCR sequence clusters from the two donors were found to be largely donor specific. In a couple of donors, T-cell clones that expanded and contracted after mild COVID-19 were followed by sequencing TCRalpha and TCRbeta repertoires longitudinally. The cohort was made up of two young adult volunteers, one female and one male, who were previously healthy.

According to the germline V gene (reference sequence), CDR1 reads SEHNR and CDR2 reads FQNEAQ. V drops 4 bases and J drops 10 bases, leaving 14 bases in between. Including cysteine and phenylalanine, the CDR3 has 14 amino acids. The read is trimmed to its CDR3 DNA, 42 bases read in frame from base 1. What the study reported, not specific to this receptor: The detection of some responding clones in pre-infection memory suggests that pre-existing cross-reactive memory T cells joined the SARS-CoV-2 response. SARS-CoV-2 specificity was not confirmed for the second-wave clones peaking on day 37. Contracting CD4+ clones were located mainly in the CM and EM memory subsets, whereas CD8+ clones were found to be enriched in EMRA. Balanced CD4/CD8 phenotypes were observed for clones contracting from day 15 to 85, whereas a bias towards CD4+ was observed for a second wave of clones expanding from day 15 to 37. Only two mild cases were covered by the study, and larger cohorts that include severe cases with pre-infection samples were considered necessary.

TCRdb records Illumina NovaSeq 6000 as the sequencer. TCRalpha and TCRbeta cDNA libraries were constructed by 5'RACE with constant-segment primers, with sample barcodes and unique molecular identifiers being introduced. Trizol reagent was used to extract RNA from every sample. The libraries were amplified in two PCR steps, and the second step added a second sample barcode and Illumina TruSeq adapters. Sequencing of the libraries was done on an Illumina NovaSeq, producing 2 x 150 bp paired-end reads. As for the authors' bioinformatics: With migec v1.2.7, reads were demultiplexed and then collapsed into UMI-guided consensus sequences. With mixcr v2.1.11, UMI consensuses were aligned to TRA and TRB V and J templates and assembled into clonotypes. Expanded or contracted clonotypes were those called significant by both edgeR and NoisET, with noise models trained on biological replicates. For edgeR calls, the thresholds were a false discovery rate-adjusted p below 0.01 and a log2 fold-change of 1. As an exploratory analysis of dynamics, max-normalized trajectories of the 1000 most abundant clonotypes were examined with PCA combined with hierarchical clustering. Separately sequenced CD4+ and CD8+ repertoires were used to assign the CD4 or CD8 phenotype of responding clones. TCRdb itself trimmed the public reads at Q25 with fastp, ran MiXCR and retained productive beta chains. Each record represents a unique CDR3 protein, reported with the most common genes and DNA among its rows. These V and J calls rely on TCRdb rather than the paper's analysis. The table for this sample lists thousands of distinct CDR3 sequences; roughly 60% of them were counted only once. The ten largest make up under 3% of the sample.

Ficoll-Paque density gradient centrifugation was the method used to isolate PBMCs. Within its sample, this clonotype is medium-sized (0.01 to 0.1%). It has no known antigen specificity. It has no much larger one-base neighbor in the sample; base qualities were not kept. The chain couples TRBV7-9 to TRBJ1-6, with TRBD1 perhaps the D gene, on 5 matching bases. The sequencing sample was made of PBMCs or a T cell subset sorted from them (not recorded which). The TCR comes from an adult who had mild COVID-19 (a few samples of this study predate the infection). The sample titles of this study are shuffled in the database, so cell type and time point are left out. The CDR3 region: CASSYDSRSSPLHF. The bases are TGTGCCAGCAGCTATGACAGCCGTAGCTCACCCCTCCACTTT.